This T cell receptor beta chain was identified in a study of siplizumab effects on memory and regulatory T cells (dated by TCRdb to between 2017 and 2020). Some background on the complete study: The study looked at the effect of siplizumab, an anti-CD2 antibody, on alloreactive T-cell subsets in allogeneic mixed lymphocyte reactions made from human PBMCs. The research as a whole found: The suppressive function of proliferating Tregs from siplizumab cultures was not functionally confirmed. Siplizumab significantly reduced the cumulative frequency of alloreactive sequences traceable to unstimulated CD4+ memory T cells. Sequences below about 10^-5 frequency were poorly captured, so only a minor fraction of alloreactive clones could be mapped to unstimulated subsets. Roughly 75-96% of proliferating CD4+ or CD8+ clones could not be assigned a naive or memory phenotype. In reactions with siplizumab, an average of around 70% of mappable alloreactive CD4+ clones were Treg-derived, compared with roughly 26% in control reactions. Unstimulated naive T cells appeared to be more diverse than memory T cells, and naive cells seemed to make a substantial contribution to the alloresponse.

In regard to this clone: The clone's antigen remains unknown. Qualities for individual bases were not recorded, and no much larger clone is one base off.

In addition, sequencing in three donor pairs included unstimulated CD8+ effector memory subsets alongside CD4+ naive, CD8+ naive, CD8+ TEMRA and CD4+ memory subsets. Sorted unstimulated T cells and proliferating T cells recovered from mixed lymphocyte reactions were subjected to TCRbeta CDR3 sequencing. Fresh whole blood from nine to eleven HLA-typed healthy donors served as the source for isolating PBMCs. Library preparation was by the immunoSEQ multiplex PCR assay. The deep sequencing platform assayed about 90,000 TCR templates per sample. Genomic DNA extracted from sorted T cells was the material used for TCRbeta CDR3 sequencing. Concerning the study's data processing: Clonal analysis of TCRbeta CDR3 data was done in the R programming language. Alloreactive CD4+ and CD8+ clones were defined by comparing unstimulated samples with post-reaction CFSE-low samples. Regulatory or non-regulatory origin of alloreactive CD4+ clones was assigned by matching sequences to the sorted unstimulated Treg and non-Treg repertoires. This is the immuneACCESS table as TCRdb keeps it, with only in-frame sequences that have V and J called. A part of the clones is gone; compared with another copy, unresolved V genes explain less than half, and the rest is unexplained. The V and J calls and clone size come from that table; D and trimming were worked out from the DNA. In this sample the table shows over 85,000 clones, roughly 96% of which occur a single time. Around 0.03% of the sample is held by the ten biggest clonotypes.

The TCR originated in a human donor in good health. The material sequenced was naive CD4+ T cells sorted from blood. This specimen's cell subset or site label, per the study, means: unstimulated naive T cells.

CDR3 protein: CASSQGVSGGAGDTQYF. The DNA sequence reads TGCGCCAGCAGCCAAGGGGTCAGCGGGGGGGCCGGAGATACGCAGTATTTT. The rearrangement joined TRBV4-1 to TRBJ2-3; TRBD2 agrees with 10 junctional bases. The CDR3 runs 17 residues from the cysteine to the phenylalanine. Only the CDR3 region is kept as DNA, spanning 51 bases read in frame from base 1. Compared with germline, V lacks 1 base and J lacks 5 bases; bases without a gene match: 9. The germline V gene yields MGHRA for CDR1 and YSYEKL for CDR2.